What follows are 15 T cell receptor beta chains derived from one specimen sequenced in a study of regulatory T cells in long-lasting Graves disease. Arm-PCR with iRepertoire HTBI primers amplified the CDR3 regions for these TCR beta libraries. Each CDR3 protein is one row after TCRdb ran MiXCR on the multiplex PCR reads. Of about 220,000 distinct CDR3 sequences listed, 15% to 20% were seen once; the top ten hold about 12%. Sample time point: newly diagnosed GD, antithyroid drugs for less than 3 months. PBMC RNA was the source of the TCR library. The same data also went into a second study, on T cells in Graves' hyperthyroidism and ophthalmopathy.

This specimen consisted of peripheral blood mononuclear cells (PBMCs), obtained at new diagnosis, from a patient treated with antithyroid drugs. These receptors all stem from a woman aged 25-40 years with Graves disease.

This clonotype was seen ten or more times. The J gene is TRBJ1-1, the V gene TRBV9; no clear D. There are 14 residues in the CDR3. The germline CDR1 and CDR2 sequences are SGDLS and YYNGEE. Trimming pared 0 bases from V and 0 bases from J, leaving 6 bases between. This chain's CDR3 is CASSVDGVNTEAFF. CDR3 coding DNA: TGTGCCAGCAGCGTAGATGGAGTGAACACTGAAGCTTTCTTT. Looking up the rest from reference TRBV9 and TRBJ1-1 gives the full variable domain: DSGVTQTPKHLITATGQRVTLRCSPRSGDLSVYWYQQSLDQGLQFLIQYYNGEERAKGNILERFSAQQFPDLHSELNLSSLELGDSALYFCASSVDGVNTEAFFGQGTRLTVV.

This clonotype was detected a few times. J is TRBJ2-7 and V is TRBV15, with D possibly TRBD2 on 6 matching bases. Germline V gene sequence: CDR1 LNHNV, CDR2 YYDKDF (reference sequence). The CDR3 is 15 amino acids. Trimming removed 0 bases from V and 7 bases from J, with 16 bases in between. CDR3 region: CATSRDWSGEYEQYF. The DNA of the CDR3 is TGTGCCACCAGCAGAGATTGGTCGGGGGAATATGAGCAGTACTTC.

The CDR3 here is CAWQRGQDGYTF. CDR3 DNA: TGTGCCTGGCAGAGGGGTCAGGATGGCTACACCTTC. V and J are TRBV30 and TRBJ1-2; D may be TRBD1 (5 bases). CDR1 GTSNPN and CDR2 SVGIG come from the germline V gene (reference sequence). The CDR3 contains 12 residues. V was clipped by 5 bases and J by 6 bases, with 13 bases between them.

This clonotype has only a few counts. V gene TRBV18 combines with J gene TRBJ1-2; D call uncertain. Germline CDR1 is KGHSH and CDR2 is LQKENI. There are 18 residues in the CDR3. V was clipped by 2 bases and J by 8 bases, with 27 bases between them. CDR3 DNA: TGTGCCAGCTCACCAAATCCGCTGGACGCCTCTAAAAAAGAAGGCTACACCTTC. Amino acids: CASSPNPLDASKKEGYTF.

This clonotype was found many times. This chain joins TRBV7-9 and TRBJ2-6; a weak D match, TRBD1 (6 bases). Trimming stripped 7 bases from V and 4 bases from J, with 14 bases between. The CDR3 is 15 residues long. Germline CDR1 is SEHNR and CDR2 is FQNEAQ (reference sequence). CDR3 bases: TGTGCCAGCACTGAGGACAGCCCAGGGGCCAACGTCCTGACTTTC. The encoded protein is CASTEDSPGANVLTF.

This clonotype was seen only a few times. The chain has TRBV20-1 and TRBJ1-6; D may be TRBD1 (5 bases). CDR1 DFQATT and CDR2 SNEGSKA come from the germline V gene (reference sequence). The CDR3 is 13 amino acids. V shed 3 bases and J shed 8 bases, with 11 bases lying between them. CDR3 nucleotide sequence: TGCAGTGCTAGTGTCAGGGCCGATTCACCCCTCCACTTT. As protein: CSASVRADSPLHF.

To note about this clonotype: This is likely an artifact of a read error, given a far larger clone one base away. Here the CDR3 DNA reads TGTGCCAGCAGTGAGACCCCTTCGACGGGGGAGGCTTTCTTT. It encodes CASSETPSTGEAFF. V and J are TRBV6-1 and TRBJ1-1; D is perhaps TRBD1 (5 bases). This CDR3 is built from 14 residues. Per germline, CDR1 MNHNS and CDR2 SASEGT. V dropped 3 bases and J dropped 11 bases, with 19 bases sitting between them.

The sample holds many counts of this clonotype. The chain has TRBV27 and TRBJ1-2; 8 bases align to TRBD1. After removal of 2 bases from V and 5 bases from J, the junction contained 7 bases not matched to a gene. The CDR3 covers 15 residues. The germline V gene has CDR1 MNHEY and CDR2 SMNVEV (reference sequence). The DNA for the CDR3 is TGTGCCAGCAGTTTAAGTGGGCAGGGGGCGTATGGCTACACCTTC. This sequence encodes CASSLSGQGAYGYTF.

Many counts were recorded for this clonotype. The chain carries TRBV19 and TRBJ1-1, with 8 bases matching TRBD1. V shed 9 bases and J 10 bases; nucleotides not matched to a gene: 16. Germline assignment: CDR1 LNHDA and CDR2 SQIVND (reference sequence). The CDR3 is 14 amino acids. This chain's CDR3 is CARPGQDGSGRAFF. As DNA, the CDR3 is TGTGCCAGACCGGGACAGGATGGCTCCGGTCGAGCTTTCTTT.

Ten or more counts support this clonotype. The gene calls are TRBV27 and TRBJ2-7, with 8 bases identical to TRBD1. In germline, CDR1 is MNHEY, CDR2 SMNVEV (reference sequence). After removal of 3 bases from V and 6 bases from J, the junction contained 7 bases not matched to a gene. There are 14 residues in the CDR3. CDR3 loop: CASSFSLGQGEQYF. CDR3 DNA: TGTGCCAGCAGTTTCAGTCTCGGACAGGGCGAGCAGTACTTC.

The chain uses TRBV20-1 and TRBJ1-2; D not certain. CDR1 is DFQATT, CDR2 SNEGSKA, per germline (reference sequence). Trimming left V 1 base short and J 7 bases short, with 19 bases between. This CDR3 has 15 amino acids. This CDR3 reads CSARVRSGGEGGYTF. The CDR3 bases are TGCAGTGCTAGAGTCCGATCGGGTGGGGAAGGTGGCTACACCTTC.

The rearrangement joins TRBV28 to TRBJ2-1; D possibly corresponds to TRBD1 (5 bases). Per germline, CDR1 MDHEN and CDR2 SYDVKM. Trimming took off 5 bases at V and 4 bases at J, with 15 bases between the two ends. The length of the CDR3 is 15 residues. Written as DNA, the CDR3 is TGTGCCAGCAGTCTTGGGGCGTCCGCATACAATGAGCAGTTCTTC. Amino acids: CASSLGASAYNEQFF.

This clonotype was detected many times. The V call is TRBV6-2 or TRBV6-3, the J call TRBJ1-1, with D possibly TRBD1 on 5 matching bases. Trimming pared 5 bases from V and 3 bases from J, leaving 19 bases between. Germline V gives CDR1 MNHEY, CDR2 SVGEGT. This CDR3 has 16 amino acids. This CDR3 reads CASSARRGAIHTEAFF. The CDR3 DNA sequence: TGTGCCAGCAGTGCGAGGAGGGGAGCAATACACACTGAAGCTTTCTTT.

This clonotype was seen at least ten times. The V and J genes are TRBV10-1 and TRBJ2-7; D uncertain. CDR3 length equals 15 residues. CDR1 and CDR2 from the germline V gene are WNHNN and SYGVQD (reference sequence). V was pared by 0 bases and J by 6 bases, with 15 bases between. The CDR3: CASSESGPPGGEQYF. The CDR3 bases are TGCGCCAGCAGTGAGTCCGGGCCCCCCGGTGGCGAGCAGTACTTC.

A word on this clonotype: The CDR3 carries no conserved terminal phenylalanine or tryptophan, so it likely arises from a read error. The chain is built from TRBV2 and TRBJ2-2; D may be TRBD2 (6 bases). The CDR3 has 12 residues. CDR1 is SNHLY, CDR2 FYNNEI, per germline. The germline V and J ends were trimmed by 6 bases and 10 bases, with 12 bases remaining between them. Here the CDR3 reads CASREGGKELFL. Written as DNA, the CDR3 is TGTGCCAGCAGAGAGGGCGGGAAGGAGCTGTTTTTG.